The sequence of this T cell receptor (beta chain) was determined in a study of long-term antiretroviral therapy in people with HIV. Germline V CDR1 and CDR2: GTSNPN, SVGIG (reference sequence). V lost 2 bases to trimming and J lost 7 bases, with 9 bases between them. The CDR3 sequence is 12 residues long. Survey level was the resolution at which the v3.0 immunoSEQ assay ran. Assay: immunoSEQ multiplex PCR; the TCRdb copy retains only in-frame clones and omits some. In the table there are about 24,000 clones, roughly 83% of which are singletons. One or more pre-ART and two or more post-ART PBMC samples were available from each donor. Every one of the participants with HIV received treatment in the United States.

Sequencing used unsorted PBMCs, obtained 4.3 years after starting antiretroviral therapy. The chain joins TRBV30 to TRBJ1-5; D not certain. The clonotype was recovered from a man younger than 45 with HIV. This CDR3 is CAWSRVDQPQHF. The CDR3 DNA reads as TGTGCCTGGAGTAGGGTTGACCAGCCCCAGCATTTT.